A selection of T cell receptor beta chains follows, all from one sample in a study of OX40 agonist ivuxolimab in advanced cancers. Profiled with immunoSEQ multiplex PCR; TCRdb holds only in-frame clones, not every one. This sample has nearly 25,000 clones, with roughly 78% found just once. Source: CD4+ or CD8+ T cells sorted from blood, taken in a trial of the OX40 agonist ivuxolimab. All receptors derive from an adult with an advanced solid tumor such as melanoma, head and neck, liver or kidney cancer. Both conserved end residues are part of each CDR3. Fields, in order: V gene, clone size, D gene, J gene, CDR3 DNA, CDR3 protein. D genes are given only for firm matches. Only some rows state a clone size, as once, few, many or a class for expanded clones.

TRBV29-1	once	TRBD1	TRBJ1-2	TGCAGCGTTGAAGGGCGGAGTCAGGGGGCCTATGGCTACACCTTC	CSVEGRSQGAYGYTF
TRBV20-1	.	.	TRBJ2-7	TGCAGTGCTACTCGTGCCTACGAGCAGTACTTC	CSATRAYEQYF
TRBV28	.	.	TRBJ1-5	TGTGCCAGCAGTAGGGGTCGTCAGCCCCAGCATTTT	CASSRGRQPQHF
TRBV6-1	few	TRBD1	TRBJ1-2	TGTGCCAGCAGTGAGCTCCCAGGGGGTGGCTACACCTTC	CASSELPGGGYTF
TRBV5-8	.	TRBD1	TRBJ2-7	TGTGCCAGCAGAAAGAGGGGGCTTGGGTACGAGCAGTACTTC	CASRKRGLGYEQYF
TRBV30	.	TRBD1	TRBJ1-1	TGTGCCTGGAGCTTCCGACAGGGGGCAACGGACACTGAAGCTTTCTTT	CAWSFRQGATDTEAFF
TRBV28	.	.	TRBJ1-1	TGTGCCAGCAGTATTACTGGGGGGAGGACTGAAGCTTTCTTT	CASSITGGRTEAFF
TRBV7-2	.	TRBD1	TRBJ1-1	TGTGCCAGCAGCACCCGACAGGGGGCGAGTGGGACTGAAGCTTTCTTT	CASSTRQGASGTEAFF
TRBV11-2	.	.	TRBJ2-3	TGTGCCAGCAGCCGGGGGGCTCGCACAGATACGCAGTATTTT	CASSRGARTDTQYF
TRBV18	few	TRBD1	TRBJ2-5	TGTGCCAGCTCACCTGGACAGGCGTCTCGGGAGACCCAGTACTTC	CASSPGQASRETQYF